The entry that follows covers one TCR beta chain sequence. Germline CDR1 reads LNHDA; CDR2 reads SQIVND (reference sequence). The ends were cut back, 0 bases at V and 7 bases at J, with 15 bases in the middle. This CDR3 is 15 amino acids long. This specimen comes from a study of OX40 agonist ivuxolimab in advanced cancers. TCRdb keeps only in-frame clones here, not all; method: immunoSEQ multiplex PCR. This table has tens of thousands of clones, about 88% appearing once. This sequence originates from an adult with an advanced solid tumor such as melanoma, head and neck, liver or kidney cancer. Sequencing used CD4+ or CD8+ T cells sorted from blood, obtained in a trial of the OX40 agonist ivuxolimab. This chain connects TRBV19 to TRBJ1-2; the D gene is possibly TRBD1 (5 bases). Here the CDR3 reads CASSIDPWTPGGYTF. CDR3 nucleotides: TGTGCCAGTAGTATAGATCCTTGGACACCAGGTGGCTACACCTTC. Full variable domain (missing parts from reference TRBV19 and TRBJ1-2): DGGITQSPKYLFRKEGQNVTLSCEQNLNHDAMYWYRQDPGQGLRLIYYSQIVNDFQKGDIAEGYSVSREKKESFPLTVTSAQKNPTAFYLCASSIDPWTPGGYTFGSGTRLTVV.